This entry is about one T cell receptor beta chain. This entry is derived from a study of blood T cell repertoires in COVID-19. Looking at the study overall: PBMCs, B-cell-depleted T cells, or T cells were the source of the cDNA or gDNA that made up the material.

V was clipped by 1 base and J by 8 bases; unmatched bases: 11. This CDR3 comprises 17 residues. Germline V gene data show CDR1 as KGHSH and CDR2 as LQKENI. Methods used by the authors: Reference gene primer amplification yielded estimated nucleated cell counts. Libraries were prepared by immunoSEQ multiplex PCR; TCRdb keeps only in-frame clonotypes and omits some of them. Clonal size and the V and J genes are those of that table, whereas D and trimming came from the DNA. Of roughly 380,000 clones in the sample, roughly 80% were seen once. V usage is TRBV18 and J usage is TRBJ1-6; 7 positions agree with TRBD1. The sequencing sample was made of peripheral blood. The source of this sequence is a human donor with acute or convalescent COVID-19. The donor label of this sample is uncertain. CDR3 coding DNA: TGTGCCAGCTCACCACTTCCCCCCCAGGGGGGCGATTCACCCCTCCACTTT. It specifies CASSPLPPQGGDSPLHF.